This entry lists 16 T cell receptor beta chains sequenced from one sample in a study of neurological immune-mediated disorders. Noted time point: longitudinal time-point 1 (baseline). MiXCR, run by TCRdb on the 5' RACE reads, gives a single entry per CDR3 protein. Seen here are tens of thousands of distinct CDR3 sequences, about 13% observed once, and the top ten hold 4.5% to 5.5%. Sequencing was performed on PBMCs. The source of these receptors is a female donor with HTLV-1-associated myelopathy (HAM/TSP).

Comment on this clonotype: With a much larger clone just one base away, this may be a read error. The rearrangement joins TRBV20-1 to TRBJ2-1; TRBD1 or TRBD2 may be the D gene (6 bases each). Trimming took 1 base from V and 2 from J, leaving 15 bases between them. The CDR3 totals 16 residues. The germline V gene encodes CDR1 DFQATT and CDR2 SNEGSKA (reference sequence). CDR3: CSARGLAWGPYNEQFF. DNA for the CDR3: TGCAGTGCTAGAGGTCTAGCGTGGGGGCCCTACAATGAGCAGTTCTTC.

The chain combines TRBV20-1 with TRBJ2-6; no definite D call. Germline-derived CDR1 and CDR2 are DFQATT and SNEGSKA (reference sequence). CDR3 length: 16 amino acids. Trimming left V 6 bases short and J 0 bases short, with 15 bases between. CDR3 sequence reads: CSALLFSSSGANVLTF. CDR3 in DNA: TGCAGTGCCCTACTTTTTTCTAGCTCTGGGGCCAACGTCCTGACTTTC.

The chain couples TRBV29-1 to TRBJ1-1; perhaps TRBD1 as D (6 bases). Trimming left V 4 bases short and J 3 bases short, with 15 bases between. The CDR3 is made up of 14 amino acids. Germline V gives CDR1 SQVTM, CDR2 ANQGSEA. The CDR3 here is CSVAGTRRDTEAFF. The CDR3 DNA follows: TGCAGCGTTGCCGGGACAAGACGGGACACTGAAGCTTTCTTT.

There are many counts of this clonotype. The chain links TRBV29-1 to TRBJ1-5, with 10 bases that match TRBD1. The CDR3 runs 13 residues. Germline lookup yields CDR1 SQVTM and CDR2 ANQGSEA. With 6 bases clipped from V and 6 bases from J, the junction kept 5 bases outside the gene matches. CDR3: CSVGQGNSQPQHF. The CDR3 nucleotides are TGCAGCGTGGGACAGGGGAATAGTCAGCCCCAGCATTTT.

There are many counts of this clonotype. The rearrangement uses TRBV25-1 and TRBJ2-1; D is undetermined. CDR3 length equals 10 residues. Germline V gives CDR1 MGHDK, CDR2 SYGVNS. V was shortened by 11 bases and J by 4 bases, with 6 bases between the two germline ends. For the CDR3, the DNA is TGTGCCCTGCCTTACAATGAGCAGTTCTTC. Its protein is CALPYNEQFF.

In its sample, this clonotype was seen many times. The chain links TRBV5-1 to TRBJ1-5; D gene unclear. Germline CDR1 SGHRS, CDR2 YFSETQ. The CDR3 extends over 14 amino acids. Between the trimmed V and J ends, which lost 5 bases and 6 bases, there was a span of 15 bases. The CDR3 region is CASSPDASGQPQHF. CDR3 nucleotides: TGCGCCAGCAGTCCGGACGCCAGTGGTCAGCCCCAGCATTTT.

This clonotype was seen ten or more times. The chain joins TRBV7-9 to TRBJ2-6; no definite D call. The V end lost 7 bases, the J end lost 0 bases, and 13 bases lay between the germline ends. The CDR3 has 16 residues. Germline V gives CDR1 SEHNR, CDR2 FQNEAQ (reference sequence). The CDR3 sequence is CASTLGRFSGANVLTF. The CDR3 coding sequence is TGTGCCAGCACCCTAGGGCGTTTCTCTGGGGCCAACGTCCTGACTTTC.

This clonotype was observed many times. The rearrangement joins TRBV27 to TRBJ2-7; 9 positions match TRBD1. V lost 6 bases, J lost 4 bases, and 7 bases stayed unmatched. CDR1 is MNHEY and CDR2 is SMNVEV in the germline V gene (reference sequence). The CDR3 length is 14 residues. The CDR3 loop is CASRRTGGMYEQYF. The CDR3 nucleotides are TGTGCCAGCAGAAGAACAGGGGGCATGTACGAGCAGTACTTC.

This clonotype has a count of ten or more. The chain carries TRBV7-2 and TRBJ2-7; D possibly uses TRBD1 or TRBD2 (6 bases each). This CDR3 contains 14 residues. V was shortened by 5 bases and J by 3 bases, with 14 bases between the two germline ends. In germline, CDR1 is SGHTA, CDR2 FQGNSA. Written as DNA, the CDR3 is TGTGCCAGCAGCCGGGGGCCCTCCCGCTACGAGCAGTACTTC. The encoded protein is CASSRGPSRYEQYF.

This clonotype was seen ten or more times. This chain's CDR3 is CASSFSTAEAFF. The CDR3 DNA reads as TGTGCCAGCAGTTTTTCGACGGCGGAAGCTTTCTTT. The V call is TRBV28, the J call TRBJ1-1; D call uncertain. The V gene's germline CDR1 is MDHEN and CDR2 SYDVKM. V was shortened by 3 bases and J by 8 bases, with 10 bases between the two germline ends. This CDR3 has 12 residues.

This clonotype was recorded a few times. CDR3 protein: CASSQDRGQISGANVLTF. The CDR3 nucleotides are TGTGCCAGCAGCCAAGATAGGGGACAAATCTCTGGGGCCAACGTCCTGACTTTC. The rearrangement uses TRBV3-1 and TRBJ2-6, with D tentatively TRBD1 (6 bases). The germline V and J ends were trimmed by 0 bases and 0 bases, with 12 bases remaining between them. From germline, CDR1 is LGHDT and CDR2 YNNKEL (reference sequence). This CDR3 is 18 amino acids long.

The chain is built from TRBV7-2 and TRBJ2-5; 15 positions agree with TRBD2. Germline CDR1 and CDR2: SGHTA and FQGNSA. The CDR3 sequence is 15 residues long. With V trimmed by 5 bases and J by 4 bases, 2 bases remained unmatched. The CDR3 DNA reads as TGTGCCAGCAGCCGGACTAGCGGGGGGGCAGAGACCCAGTACTTC. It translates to CASSRTSGGAETQYF. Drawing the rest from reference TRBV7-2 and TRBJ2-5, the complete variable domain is GAGVSQSPSNKVTEKGKDVELRCDPISGHTALYWYRQSLGQGLEFLIYFQGNSAPDKSGLPSDRFSAERTGGSVSTLTIQRTQQEDSAVYLCASSRTSGGAETQYFGPGTRLLVL.

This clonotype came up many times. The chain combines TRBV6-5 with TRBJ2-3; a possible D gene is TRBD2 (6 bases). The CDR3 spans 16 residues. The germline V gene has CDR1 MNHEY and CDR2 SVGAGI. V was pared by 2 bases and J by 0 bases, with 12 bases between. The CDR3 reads CASSYGRGLSTDTQYF. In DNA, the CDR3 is TGTGCCAGCAGTTACGGTCGCGGACTAAGCACAGATACGCAGTATTTT.

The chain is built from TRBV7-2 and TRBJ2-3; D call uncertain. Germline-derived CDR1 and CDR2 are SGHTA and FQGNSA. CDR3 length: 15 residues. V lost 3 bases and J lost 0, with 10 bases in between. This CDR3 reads CASSLWASSTDTQYF. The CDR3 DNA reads TGTGCCAGCAGCTTGTGGGCGTCTAGCACAGATACGCAGTATTTT.

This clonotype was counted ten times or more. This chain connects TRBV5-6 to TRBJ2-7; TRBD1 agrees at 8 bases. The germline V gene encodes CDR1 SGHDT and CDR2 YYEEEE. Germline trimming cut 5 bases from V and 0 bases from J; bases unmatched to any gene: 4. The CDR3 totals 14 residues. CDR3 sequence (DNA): TGTGCCAGCAGGCGACAGGGGAGCTCCTACGAGCAGTACTTC. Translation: CASRRQGSSYEQYF.

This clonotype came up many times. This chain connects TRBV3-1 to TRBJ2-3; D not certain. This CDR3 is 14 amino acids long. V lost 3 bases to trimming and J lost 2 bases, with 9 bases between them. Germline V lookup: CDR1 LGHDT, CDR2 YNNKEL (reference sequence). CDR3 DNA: TGTGCCAGCAGCCAGATCGCCGACACAGATACGCAGTATTTT. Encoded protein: CASSQIADTDTQYF.